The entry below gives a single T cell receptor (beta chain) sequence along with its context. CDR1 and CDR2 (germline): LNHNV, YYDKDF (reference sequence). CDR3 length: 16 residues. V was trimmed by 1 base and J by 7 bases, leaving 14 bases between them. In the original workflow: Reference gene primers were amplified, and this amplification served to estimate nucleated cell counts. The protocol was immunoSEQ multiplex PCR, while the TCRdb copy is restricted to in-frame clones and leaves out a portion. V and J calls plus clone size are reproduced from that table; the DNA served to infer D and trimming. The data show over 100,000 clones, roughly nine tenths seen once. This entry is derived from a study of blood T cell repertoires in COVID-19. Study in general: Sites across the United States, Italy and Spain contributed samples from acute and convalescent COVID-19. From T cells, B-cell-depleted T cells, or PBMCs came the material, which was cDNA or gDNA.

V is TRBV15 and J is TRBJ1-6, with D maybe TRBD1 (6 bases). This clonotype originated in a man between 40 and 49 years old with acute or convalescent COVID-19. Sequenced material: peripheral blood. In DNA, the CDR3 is TGTGCCACCAGCAGAGCTACAGGGTTTGGGAATTCACCCCTCCACTTT. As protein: CATSRATGFGNSPLHF. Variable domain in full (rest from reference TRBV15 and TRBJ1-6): DAMVIQNPRYQVTQFGKPVTLSCSQTLNHNVMYWYQQKSSQAPKLLFHYYDKDFNNEADTPDNFQSRRPNTSFCFLDIRSPGLGDTAMYLCATSRATGFGNSPLHFGNGTRLTVT.